The T cell receptor beta chain described here comes from a study of cytomegalovirus exposure and HLA in healthy donors. Study conclusions and caveats: Three of the chains that were CMV-associated were confirmed in vitro to be specific for CMV antigens.

The CDR3 runs to 18 residues. The trim removed 1 base at V and 6 bases at J, leaving 14 bases unmatched. Germline loops: CDR1 SEHNR, CDR2 FQNEAQ (reference sequence). In the PCR, 60 Vbeta and 13 Jbeta primers were used. The repertoire was sequenced with immunoSEQ multiplex PCR; TCRdb's copy has only in-frame clones and lacks some. The repertoire consists of some 87,000 clones, with less than 75% occurring once and the leading ten covering approximately 5%. This clone has just a few counts. The antigen is not known. Material for sequencing was PBMCs. The receptor comes from a woman aged 30 to 39 in good health and CMV-seropositive. The chain uses TRBV7-9 and TRBJ2-1; TRBD1 agrees at 8 bases. As DNA, the CDR3 is TGTGCCAGCAGCTTAGACGCCGGCAGGGGGCTTCTTTTCAATGAGCAGTTCTTC. This gives the protein CASSLDAGRGLLFNEQFF. Supplemented by reference TRBV7-9 and TRBJ2-1, the full variable domain reads DTGVSQNPRHKITKRGQNVTFRCDPISEHNRLYWYRQTLGQGPEFLTYFQNEAQLEKSRLLSDRFSAERPKGSFSTLEIQRTEQGDSAMYLCASSLDAGRGLLFNEQFFGPGTRLTVL.